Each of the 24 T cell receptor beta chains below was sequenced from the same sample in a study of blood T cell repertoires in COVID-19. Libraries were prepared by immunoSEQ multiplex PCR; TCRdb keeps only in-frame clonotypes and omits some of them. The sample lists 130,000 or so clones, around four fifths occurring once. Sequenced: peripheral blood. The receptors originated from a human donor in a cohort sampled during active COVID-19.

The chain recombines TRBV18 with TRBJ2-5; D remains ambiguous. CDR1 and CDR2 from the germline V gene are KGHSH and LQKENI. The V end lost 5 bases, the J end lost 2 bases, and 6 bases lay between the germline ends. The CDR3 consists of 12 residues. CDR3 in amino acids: CASSNQQETQYF. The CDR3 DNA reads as TGTGCCAGCTCAAATCAGCAAGAGACCCAGTACTTC.

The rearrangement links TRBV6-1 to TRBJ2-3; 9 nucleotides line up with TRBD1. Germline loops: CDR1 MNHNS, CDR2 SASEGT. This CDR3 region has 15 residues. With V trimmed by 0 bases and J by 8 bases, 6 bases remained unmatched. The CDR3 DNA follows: TGTGCCAGCAGTGAAGCGACAGGGGGGGGGTCTACGCAGTATTTT. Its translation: CASSEATGGGSTQYF.

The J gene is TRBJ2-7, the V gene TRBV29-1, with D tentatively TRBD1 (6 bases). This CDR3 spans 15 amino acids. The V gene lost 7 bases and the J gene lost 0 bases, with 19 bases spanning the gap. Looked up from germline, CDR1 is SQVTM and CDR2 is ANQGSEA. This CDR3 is CSATKLGTNSYEQYF. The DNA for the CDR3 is TGCAGCGCCACGAAACTCGGGACAAACTCCTACGAGCAGTACTTC.

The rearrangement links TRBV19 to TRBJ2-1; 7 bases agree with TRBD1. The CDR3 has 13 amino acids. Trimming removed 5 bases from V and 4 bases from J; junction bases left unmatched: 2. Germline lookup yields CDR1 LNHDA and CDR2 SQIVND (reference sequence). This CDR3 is CASSLGQYNEQFF. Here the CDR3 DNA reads TGTGCCAGTAGTTTGGGACAGTACAATGAGCAGTTCTTC.

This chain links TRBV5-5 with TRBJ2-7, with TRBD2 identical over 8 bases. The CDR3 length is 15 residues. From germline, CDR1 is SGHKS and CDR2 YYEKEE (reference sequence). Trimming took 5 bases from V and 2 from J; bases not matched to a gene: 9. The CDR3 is CASSIGGGTTYEQYF. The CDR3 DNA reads TGTGCCAGCAGTATCGGCGGGGGGACTACCTACGAGCAGTACTTC.

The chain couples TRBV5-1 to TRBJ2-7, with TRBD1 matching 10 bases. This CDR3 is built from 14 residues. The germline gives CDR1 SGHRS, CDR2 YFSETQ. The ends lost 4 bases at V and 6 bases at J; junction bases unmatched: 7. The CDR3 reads CASSPGTGEAEQYF. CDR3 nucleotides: TGCGCCAGCAGCCCAGGGACAGGGGAGGCCGAGCAGTACTTC.

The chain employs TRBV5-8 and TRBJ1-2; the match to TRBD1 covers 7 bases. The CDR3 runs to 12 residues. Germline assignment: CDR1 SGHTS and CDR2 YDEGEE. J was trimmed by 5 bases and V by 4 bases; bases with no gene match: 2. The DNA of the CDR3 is TGTGCCAGCAGCGGGACAGATTATGGCTACACCTTC. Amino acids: CASSGTDYGYTF. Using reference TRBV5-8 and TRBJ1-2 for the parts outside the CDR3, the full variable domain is EAGVTQSPTHLIKTRGQQATLRCSPISGHTSVYWYQQALGLGLQFLLWYDEGEERNRGNFPPRFSGRQFPNYSSELNVNALELEDSALYLCASSGTDYGYTFGSGTRLTVV.

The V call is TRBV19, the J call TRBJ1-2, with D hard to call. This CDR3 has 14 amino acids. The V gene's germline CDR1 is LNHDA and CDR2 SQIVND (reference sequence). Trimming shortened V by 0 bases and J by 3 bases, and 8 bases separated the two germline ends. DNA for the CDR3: TGTGCCAGTAGTATAGATTACACCTACTATGGCTACACCTTC. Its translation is CASSIDYTYYGYTF.

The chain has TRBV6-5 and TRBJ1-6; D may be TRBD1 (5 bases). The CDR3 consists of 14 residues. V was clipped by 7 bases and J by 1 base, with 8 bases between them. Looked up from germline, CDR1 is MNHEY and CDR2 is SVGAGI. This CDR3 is CASTRQSYNSPLHF. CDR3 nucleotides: TGTGCCAGCACGAGACAGTCCTATAATTCACCCCTCCACTTT.

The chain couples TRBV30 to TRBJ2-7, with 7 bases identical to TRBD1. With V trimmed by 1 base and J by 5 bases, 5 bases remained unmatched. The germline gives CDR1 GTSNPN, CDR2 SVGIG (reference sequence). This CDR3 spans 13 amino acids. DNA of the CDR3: TGTGCCTGGAGTGACAGGGGTAACCACGAGCAGTACTTC. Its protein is CAWSDRGNHEQYF. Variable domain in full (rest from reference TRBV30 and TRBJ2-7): SQTIHQWPATLVQPVGSPLSLECTVEGTSNPNLYWYRQAAGRGLQLLFYSVGIGQISSEVPQNLSASRPQDRQFILSSKKLLLSDSGFYLCAWSDRGNHEQYFGPGTRLTVT.

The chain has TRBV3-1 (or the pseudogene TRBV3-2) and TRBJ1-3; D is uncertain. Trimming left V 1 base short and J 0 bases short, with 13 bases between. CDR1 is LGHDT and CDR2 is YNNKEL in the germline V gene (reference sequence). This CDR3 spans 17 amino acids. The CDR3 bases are TGTGCCAGCAGCCAAGTCCTTACGGGAGCCTCTGGAAACACCATATATTTT. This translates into CASSQVLTGASGNTIYF.

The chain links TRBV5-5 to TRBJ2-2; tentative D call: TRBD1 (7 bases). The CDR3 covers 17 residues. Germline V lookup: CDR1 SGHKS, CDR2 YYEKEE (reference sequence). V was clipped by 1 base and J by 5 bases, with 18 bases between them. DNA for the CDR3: TGTGCCAGCAGCTTGAGGAGGGTCAGGGGGGAGACCGGGGAGCTGTTTTTT. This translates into CASSLRRVRGETGELFF.

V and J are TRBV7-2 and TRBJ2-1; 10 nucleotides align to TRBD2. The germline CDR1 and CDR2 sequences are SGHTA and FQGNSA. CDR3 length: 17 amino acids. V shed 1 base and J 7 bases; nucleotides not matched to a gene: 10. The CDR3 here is CASSLGPAGGPMNEQFF. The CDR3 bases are TGTGCCAGCAGCTTAGGTCCAGCGGGGGGGCCCATGAATGAGCAGTTCTTC.

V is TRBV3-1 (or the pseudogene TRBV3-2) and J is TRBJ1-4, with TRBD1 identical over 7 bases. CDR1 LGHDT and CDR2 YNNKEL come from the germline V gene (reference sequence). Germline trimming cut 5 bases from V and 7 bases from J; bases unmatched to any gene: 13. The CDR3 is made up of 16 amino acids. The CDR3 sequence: CASSFIDRQGSEKLFF. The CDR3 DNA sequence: TGTGCCAGCAGCTTCATCGATCGACAGGGATCTGAAAAACTGTTTTTT.

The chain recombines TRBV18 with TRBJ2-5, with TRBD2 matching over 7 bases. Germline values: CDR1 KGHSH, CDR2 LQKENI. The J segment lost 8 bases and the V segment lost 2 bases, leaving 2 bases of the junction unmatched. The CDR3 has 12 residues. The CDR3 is CASSPGGDTQYF. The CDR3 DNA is TGTGCCAGCTCACCAGGGGGGGACACCCAGTACTTC.

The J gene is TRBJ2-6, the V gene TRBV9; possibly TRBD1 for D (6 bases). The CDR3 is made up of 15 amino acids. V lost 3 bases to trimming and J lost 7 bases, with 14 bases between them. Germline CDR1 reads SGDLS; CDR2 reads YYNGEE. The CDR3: CASSAQGFTANVLTF. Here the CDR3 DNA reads TGTGCCAGCAGCGCCCAGGGGTTTACAGCCAACGTCCTGACTTTC.

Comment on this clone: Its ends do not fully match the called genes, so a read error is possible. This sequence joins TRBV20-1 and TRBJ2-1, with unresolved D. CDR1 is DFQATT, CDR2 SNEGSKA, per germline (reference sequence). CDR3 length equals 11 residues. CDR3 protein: CSARGYSEQFF. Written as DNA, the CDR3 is TGCAGTGCTAGGGGTTACAGTGAGCAGTTCTTC.

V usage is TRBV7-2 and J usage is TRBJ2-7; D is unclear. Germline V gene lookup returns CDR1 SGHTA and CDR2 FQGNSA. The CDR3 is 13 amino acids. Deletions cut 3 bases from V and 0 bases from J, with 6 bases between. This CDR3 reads CASSFGFSYEQYF. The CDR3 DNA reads TGTGCCAGCAGCTTCGGGTTCTCCTACGAGCAGTACTTC.

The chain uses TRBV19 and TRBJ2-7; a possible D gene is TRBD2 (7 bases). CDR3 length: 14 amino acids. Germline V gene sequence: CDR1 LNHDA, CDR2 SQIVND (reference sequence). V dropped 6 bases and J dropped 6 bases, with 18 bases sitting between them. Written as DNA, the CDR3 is TGTGCCAGTAGCCACCCCGGGGGCGGGGGCGAGCAGTACTTC. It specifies CASSHPGGGGEQYF.

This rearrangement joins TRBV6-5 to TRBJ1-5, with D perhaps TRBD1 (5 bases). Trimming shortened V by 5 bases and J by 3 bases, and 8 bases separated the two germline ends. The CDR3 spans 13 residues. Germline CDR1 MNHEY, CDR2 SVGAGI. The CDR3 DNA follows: TGTGCCAGCAGTACAGGAAACAATCAGCCCCAGCATTTT. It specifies CASSTGNNQPQHF.

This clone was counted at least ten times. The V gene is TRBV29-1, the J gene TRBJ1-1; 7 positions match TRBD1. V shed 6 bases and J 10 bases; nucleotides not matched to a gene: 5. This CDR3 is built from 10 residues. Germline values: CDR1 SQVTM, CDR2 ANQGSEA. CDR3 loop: CSVYRGRAFF. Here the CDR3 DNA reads TGCAGCGTCTACAGGGGAAGAGCTTTCTTT.

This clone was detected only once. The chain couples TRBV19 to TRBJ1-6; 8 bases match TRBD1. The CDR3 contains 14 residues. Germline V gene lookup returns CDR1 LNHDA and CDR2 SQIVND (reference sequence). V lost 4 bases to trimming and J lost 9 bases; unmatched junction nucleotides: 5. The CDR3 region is CASSTQGASSPLHF. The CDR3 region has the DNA TGTGCCAGTAGTACCCAGGGGGCGAGTTCACCCCTCCACTTT.

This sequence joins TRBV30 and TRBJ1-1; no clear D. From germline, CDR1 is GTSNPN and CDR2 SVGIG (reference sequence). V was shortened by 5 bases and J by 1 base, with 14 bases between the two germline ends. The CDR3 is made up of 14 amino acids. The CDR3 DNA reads TGTGCCTGGGGGGAGGGCCGATGGAACACTGAAGCTTTCTTT. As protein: CAWGEGRWNTEAFF.

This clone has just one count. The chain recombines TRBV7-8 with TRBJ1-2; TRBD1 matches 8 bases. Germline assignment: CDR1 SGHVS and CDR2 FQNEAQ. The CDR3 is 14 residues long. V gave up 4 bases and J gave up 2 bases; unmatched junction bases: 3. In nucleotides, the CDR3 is TGTGCCAGCAGCTACAGGACAGGGAACTATGGCTACACCTTC. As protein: CASSYRTGNYGYTF.